What follows describes a single TCR beta chain. Its antigen remains unknown. This sample is drawn from a study of OX40 agonist ivuxolimab in advanced cancers. Study-level information: Earlier treatment with anti-PD-1, anti-PD-L1 or anti-CTLA-4 was permitted, and around 43% had received some.

General study points: Expanded clones were, on average, more numerous in CD8+ T cells than in CD4+. CD4+ and CD8+ T cells in blood underwent clonal expansion by week 6 at 0.1 to 3.0 mg/kg.

The V gene's germline CDR1 is DFQATT and CDR2 SNEGSKA (reference sequence). The V and J ends lost 1 base and 4 bases respectively, with 5 bases between them. The CDR3 is made up of 11 amino acids. Produced via immunoSEQ multiplex PCR; TCRdb's table is partial and in-frame only. The data contain roughly 70,000 clones, 80% to 85% of them singletons. Autoimmune disease history or systemic immunosuppression led to patient exclusion. The chain couples TRBV20-1 to TRBJ2-7; D uncertain. This clonotype was sampled from an adult with an advanced solid tumor such as melanoma, head and neck, liver or kidney cancer. Source: CD4+ or CD8+ T cells sorted from blood, taken in a trial of the OX40 agonist ivuxolimab. The CDR3 DNA reads as TGCAGTGCTAGAGCCTTTTACGAGCAGTACTTC. It yields the protein CSARAFYEQYF.